One TCR beta chain is described in this entry. Its target is not known. The source material, RNA transcripts, was used to amplify TCR beta CDR3 regions. During a first-round RT-PCR of the TCR CDR3, the HTBI primer set was used. From the multiplex PCR reads, TCRdb called clonotypes with MiXCR, one entry per CDR3 protein. The sample lists around 660,000 distinct CDR3 sequences; about 45% were seen once. These data are taken from a study of T cells in Graves' hyperthyroidism and ophthalmopathy. The CDR3 consists of 13 residues. The ends were cut back, 6 bases at V and 8 bases at J, with 19 bases in the middle. Germline CDR1 SQVTM, CDR2 ANQGSEA. Whole-study results and caveats: By a 13 V-J model, ophthalmopathy was set apart from stable hyperthyroidism. Ophthalmopathy got predicted by the model a median around 6.6 months before its onset. Most clonotypes expanded in thyroid above 0.001 were likewise present in blood.

Sequences were obtained from peripheral blood or thyroid tissue (not recorded which). J is TRBJ2-5 and V is TRBV29-1; D is perhaps TRBD1 (6 bases). The TCR originated in an adult man with Graves' disease, either hyperthyroidism or ophthalmopathy (not recorded which). The DNA for the CDR3 is TGCAGCGTCAAGACAGGTAGTTCCCGAACCCAGTACTTC. Protein: CSVKTGSSRTQYF. The full variable domain, rest sourced from reference TRBV29-1 and TRBJ2-5, is SAVISQKPSRDICQRGTSLTIQCQVDSQVTMMFWYRQQPGQSLTLIATANQGSEATYESGFVIDKFPISRPNLTFSTLTVSNMSPEDSSIYLCSVKTGSSRTQYFGPGTRLLVL.